The T cell receptor beta chain described here comes from a study of CD8 T cells in ankylosing spondylitis. Study-wide findings and caveats: In peripheral blood, disease-linked CD8+ clones occurred at relatively low frequencies. The study identified a TCR beta motif of about eight highly homologous variants that appeared characteristic of ankylosing spondylitis blood. Earlier authors reported some of these motif variants in reactive arthritis synovial fluid and blood. It was reported that disease-linked clones were significantly enriched in matched ankylosing spondylitis synovial fluid.

A remark on this clonotype: What it binds is unknown.

V shed 0 bases and J shed 7 bases, with 12 bases lying between them. CDR3 length: 14 amino acids. Germline CDR1 reads SEHNR; CDR2 reads FQNEAQ (reference sequence). Quantitative 5'-RACE with molecular barcodes produced the TCR beta libraries. Via MiXCR, TCRdb re-called the 5' RACE reads, giving one row per CDR3 protein. The sample contains almost 400,000 distinct CDR3 sequences, 20% to 25% of which appear only once. V is TRBV7-9 and J is TRBJ1-2; TRBD1 is a possible D gene (5 bases). The sample was blood, either unsorted or a sorted T cell fraction (not recorded which). This TCR came from a male donor with ankylosing spondylitis. CDR3 nucleotide sequence: TGTGCCAGCAGCTTAGCCGACGGGGGGGGTGGCTACACCTTC. Amino acids: CASSLADGGGGYTF.